The clone carrying this T cell receptor beta chain was observed a few times. What it binds is unknown. This record comes from a study of blood T cells in healthy people across ages. General study findings and limits: Higher diversity and more naive CD4+ cells were features of long-lived donors, compared to aged donors.

Per sample, extraction of total RNA gave at least 5 micrograms in every case. Germline CDR1 reads SQVTM; CDR2 reads ANQGSEA. The CDR3 loop spans 14 amino acids. Trimming took off 2 bases at V and 4 bases at J, with 14 bases between the two ends. Together with a sample-barcoded 5' primer, a J-beta primer mix was included in a second PCR lasting about 6 to 12 cycles. TCRdb re-called the 5' RACE reads through MiXCR, storing one row per CDR3 protein. Here the sample spans over 1,500,000 distinct CDR3 sequences, 39% being singletons. Sequenced input: blood. The sequence was collected from a human donor in good health. V gene TRBV29-1 combines with J gene TRBJ1-1; tentatively, D is TRBD1 (6 bases). The CDR3 reads CSVELSGAVTEAFF. CDR3 DNA sequence: TGCAGCGTTGAACTATCGGGGGCGGTCACTGAAGCTTTCTTT.